This T cell receptor beta chain appears in the sequencing data of a study of blood T cell repertoires in COVID-19. On the study more broadly: Collection of acute and convalescent COVID-19 samples took place in the United States, Italy and Spain.

Repertoires were generated with immunoSEQ multiplex PCR, while TCRdb's copy carries only in-frame clones and drops some. The repertoire holds 200,000 to 300,000 clones, with approximately 86% as singletons. Germline values: CDR1 SGHAT, CDR2 FQDESV (reference sequence). The length of the CDR3 is 13 residues. V was cut by 2 bases and J by 4 bases, with 9 bases left in between. Sequenced: peripheral blood. The TCR comes from a human donor in a cohort sampled during active COVID-19. The rearrangement uses TRBV11-1 and TRBJ2-7; D might be TRBD1 (5 bases). The CDR3 here is CASSLRTQYEQYF. For the CDR3, the DNA is TGTGCCAGCAGCTTACGGACACAGTACGAGCAGTACTTC.